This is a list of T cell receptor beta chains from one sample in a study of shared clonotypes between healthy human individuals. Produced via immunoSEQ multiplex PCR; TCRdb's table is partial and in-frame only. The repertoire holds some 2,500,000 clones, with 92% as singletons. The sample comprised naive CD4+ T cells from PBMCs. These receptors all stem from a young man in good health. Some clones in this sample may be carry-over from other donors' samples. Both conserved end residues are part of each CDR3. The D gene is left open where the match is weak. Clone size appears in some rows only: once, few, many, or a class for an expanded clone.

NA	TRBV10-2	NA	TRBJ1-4	CASSDGPVKAPTNEKLFF	TGCGCCAGCAGTGATGGGCCAGTTAAAGCCCCAACTAATGAAAAACTGTTTTTT
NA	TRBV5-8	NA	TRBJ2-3	CASSLVPGTDTQYF	TGTGCCAGCAGCTTGGTTCCAGGGACAGATACGCAGTATTTT
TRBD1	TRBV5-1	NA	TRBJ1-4	CASSLGTGGDFGEKLFF	TGCGCCAGCAGCCTAGGGACAGGGGGCGACTTCGGTGAAAAACTGTTTTTT
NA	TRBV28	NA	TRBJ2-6	CASSLRGQSSGANVLTF	TGTGCCAGCAGTCTCCGCGGACAGTCCTCTGGGGCCAACGTCCTGACTTTC
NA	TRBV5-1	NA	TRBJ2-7	CASSLRANSYEQYF	TGCGCCAGCAGCTTGAGAGCTAACTCCTACGAGCAGTACTTC
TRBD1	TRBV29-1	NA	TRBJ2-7	CSDLPGQGAQVWIYEQYF	TGCAGCGACCTTCCGGGACAGGGGGCGCAGGTATGGATCTACGAGCAGTACTTC
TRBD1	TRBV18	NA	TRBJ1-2	CASSLAQGGNGYTF	TGTGCCAGCTCCCTAGCACAGGGGGGAAATGGCTACACCTTC
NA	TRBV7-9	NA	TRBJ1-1	CASSPRTGNTEAFF	TGTGCCAGCAGCCCACGGACTGGGAACACTGAAGCTTTCTTT
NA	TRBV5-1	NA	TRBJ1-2	CASSSSLGNYGYTF	TGCGCCAGCAGCTCGTCCTTGGGGAACTATGGCTACACCTTC
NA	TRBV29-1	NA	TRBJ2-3	CSVCPAADTQYF	TGCAGCGTGTGCCCGGCGGCAGATACGCAGTATTTT
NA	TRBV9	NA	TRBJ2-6	CASSPRSGGANVLTF	TGTGCCAGCAGCCCCAGGTCTGGCGGGGCCAACGTCCTGACTTTC
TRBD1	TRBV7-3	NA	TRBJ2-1	CASSFGQGRGNEQFF	TGTGCCAGCAGTTTCGGACAGGGAAGGGGCAATGAGCAGTTCTTC
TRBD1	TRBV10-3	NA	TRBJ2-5	CAISGDRGKETQYF	TGTGCCATCAGTGGCGACAGGGGGAAGGAGACCCAGTACTTC
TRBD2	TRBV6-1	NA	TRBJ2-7	CASSYGGKQYF	TGTGCCAGCAGTTACGGGGGGAAGCAGTACTTC
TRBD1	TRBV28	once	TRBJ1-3	CASSPGGNGNTIYF	TGTGCCAGCAGTCCAGGGGGGAACGGAAACACCATATATTTT
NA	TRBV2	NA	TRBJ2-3	CASSEGVVTQYF	TGTGCCAGCAGTGAAGGTGTCGTTACGCAGTATTTT
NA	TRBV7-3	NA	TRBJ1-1	CASSLDRNVEAFF	TGTGCCAGCAGCTTAGACCGGAACGTTGAAGCTTTCTTT
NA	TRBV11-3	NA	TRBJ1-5	CASSLGLHSNQPQHF	TGTGCCAGCAGCTTAGGACTCCATAGCAATCAGCCCCAGCATTTT
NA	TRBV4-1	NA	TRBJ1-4	CASSQRAQRPTNEKLFF	TGCGCCAGCAGCCAAAGGGCACAGCGGCCAACTAATGAAAAACTGTTTTTT